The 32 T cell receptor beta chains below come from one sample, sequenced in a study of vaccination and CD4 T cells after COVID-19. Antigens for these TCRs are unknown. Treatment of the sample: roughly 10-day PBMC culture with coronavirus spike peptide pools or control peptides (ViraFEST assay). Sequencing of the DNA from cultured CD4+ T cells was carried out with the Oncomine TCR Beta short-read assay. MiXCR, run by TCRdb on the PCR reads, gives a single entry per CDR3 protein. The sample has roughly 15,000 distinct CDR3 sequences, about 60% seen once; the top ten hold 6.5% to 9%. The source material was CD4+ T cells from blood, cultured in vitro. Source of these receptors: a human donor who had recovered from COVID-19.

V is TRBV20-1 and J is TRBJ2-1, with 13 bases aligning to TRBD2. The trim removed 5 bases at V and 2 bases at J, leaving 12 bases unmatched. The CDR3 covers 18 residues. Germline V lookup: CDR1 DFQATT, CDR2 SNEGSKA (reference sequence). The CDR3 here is CSAPRGGLAGVTYNEQFF. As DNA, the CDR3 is TGCAGTGCTCCCAGGGGAGGACTAGCGGGAGTAACCTACAATGAGCAGTTCTTC.

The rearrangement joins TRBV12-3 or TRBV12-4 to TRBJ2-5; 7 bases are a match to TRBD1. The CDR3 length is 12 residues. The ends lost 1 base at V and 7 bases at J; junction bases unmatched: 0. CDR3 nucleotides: TGTGCCAGCAGTTTAGACAGGGGGACCCAGTACTTC. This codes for CASSLDRGTQYF.

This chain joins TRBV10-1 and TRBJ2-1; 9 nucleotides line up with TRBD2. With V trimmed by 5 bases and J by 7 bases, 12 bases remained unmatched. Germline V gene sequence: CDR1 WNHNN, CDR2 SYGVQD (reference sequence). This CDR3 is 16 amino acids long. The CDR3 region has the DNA TGCGCCAGCAGTCCCAGGAAAGCGGGAGGCCTAAATGAGCAGTTCTTC. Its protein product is CASSPRKAGGLNEQFF.

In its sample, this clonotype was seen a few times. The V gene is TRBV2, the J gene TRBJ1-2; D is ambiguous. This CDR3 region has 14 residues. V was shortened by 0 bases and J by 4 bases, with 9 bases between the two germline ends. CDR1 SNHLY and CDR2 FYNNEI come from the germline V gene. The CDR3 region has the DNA TGTGCCAGCAGTGAAGCTAGCAGGCTCTATGGCTACACCTTC. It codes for CASSEASRLYGYTF.

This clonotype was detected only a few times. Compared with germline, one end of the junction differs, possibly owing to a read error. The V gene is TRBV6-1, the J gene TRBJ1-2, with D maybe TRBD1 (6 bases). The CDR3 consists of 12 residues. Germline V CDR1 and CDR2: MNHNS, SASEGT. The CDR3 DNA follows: TGTGCGAGCACCGGGACATCCCTTGGCTACACCTTC. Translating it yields CASTGTSLGYTF.

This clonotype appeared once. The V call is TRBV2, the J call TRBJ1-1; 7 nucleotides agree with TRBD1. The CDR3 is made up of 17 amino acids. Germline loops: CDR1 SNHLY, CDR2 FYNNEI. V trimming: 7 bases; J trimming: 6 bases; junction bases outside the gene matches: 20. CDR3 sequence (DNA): TGTGCCAGCAAGACCCATATTGGCAGGGGGGAAAGCGCTGAAGCTTTCTTT. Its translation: CASKTHIGRGESAEAFF. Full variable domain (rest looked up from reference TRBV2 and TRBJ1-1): EPEVTQTPSHQVTQMGQEVILRCVPISNHLYFYWYRQILGQKVEFLVSFYNNEISEKSEIFDDQFSVERPDGSNFTLKIRSTKLEDSAMYFCASKTHIGRGESAEAFFGQGTRLTVV.

CDR3 nucleotides: TGTGCCAGCAGCCAAGATGCCAATCAGCCCCAGCATTTT. Translating gives CASSQDANQPQHF. The chain is built from TRBV4-2 and TRBJ1-5; D unclear. V was cut by 0 bases and J by 3 bases, with 3 bases left in between. Germline V gene lookup returns CDR1 LGHNA and CDR2 YNFKEQ. This CDR3 region has 13 residues.

CDR3 in amino acids: CSVGGVLNTEAFF. The CDR3 bases are TGCAGCGTTGGGGGAGTTCTGAACACTGAAGCTTTCTTT. V and J are TRBV29-1 and TRBJ1-1; D uncertain. Germline values: CDR1 SQVTM, CDR2 ANQGSEA. CDR3 length: 13 residues. Trimming shortened V by 4 bases and J by 0 bases, and 9 bases separated the two germline ends.

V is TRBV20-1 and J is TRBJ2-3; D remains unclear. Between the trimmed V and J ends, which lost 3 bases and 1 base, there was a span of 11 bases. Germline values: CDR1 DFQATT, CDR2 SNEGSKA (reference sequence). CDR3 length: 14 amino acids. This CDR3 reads CSASNPWGTDTQYF. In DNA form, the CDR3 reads TGCAGTGCTAGTAACCCCTGGGGCACAGATACGCAGTATTTT.

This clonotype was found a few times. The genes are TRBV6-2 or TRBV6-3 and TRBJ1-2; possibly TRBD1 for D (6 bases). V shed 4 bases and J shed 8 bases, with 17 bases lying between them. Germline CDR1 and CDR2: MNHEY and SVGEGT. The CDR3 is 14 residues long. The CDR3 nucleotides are TGTGCCAGCAGTTCGCGACAGGCCCTGCTCGGCTACACCTTC. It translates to CASSSRQALLGYTF.

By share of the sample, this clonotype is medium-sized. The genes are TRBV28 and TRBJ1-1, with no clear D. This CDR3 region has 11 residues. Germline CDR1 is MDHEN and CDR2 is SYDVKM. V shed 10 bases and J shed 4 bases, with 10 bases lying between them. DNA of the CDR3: TGTGCCATCAGAGGCAGCACTGAAGCTTTCTTT. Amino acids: CAIRGSTEAFF.

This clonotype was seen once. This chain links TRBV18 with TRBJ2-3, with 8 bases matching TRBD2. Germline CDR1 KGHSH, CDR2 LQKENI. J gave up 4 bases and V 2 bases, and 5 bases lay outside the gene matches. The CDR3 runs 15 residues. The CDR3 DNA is TGTGCCAGCTCACCAGGGAGCGGGAGCCCAGATACGCAGTATTTT. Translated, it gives CASSPGSGSPDTQYF.

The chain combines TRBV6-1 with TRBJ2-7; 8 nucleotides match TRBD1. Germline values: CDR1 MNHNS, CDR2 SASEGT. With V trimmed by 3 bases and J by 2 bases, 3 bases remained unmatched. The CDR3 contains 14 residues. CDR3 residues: CASSERDRPYEQYF. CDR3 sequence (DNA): TGTGCCAGCAGTGAGCGGGACAGGCCCTACGAGCAGTACTTC.

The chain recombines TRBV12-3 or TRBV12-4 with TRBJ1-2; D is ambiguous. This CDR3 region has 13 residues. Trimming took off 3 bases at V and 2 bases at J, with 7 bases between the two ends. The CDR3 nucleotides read TGTGCCAGCAGTTTGGCTGGGAACTATGGCTACACCTTC. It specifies CASSLAGNYGYTF.

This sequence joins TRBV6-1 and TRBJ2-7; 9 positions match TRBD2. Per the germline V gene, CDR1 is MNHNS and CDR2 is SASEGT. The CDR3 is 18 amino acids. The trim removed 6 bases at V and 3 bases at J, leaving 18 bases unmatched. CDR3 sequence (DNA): TGTGCCAGCAGACACTCACCCCTGGAGGTAGCGGGAGTCTACGAGCAGTACTTC. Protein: CASRHSPLEVAGVYEQYF.

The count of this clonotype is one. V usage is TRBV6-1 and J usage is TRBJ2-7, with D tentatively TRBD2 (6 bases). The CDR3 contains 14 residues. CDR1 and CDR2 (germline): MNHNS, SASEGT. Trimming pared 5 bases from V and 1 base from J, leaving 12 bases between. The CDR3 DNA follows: TGTGCCAGCAGTCGGCAGGGACTTTCCTACGAGCAGTACTTC. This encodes CASSRQGLSYEQYF.

The CDR3 loop is CASSPAGAYEQYF. CDR3 DNA sequence: TGTGCCAGCAGCCCAGCGGGAGCCTACGAGCAGTACTTC. The chain combines TRBV14 with TRBJ2-7, with 8 bases aligning to TRBD2. This CDR3 is 13 amino acids long. Germline V lookup: CDR1 SGHDN, CDR2 FVKESK. V shed 4 bases and J 2 bases; nucleotides not matched to a gene: 1.

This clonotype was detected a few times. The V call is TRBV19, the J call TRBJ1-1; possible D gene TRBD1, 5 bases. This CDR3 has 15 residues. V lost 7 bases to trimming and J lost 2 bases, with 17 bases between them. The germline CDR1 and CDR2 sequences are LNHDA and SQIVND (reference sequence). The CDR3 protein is CASTTRGMGNTEAFF. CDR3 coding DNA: TGTGCCAGTACCACGCGGGGGATGGGTAACACTGAAGCTTTCTTT.

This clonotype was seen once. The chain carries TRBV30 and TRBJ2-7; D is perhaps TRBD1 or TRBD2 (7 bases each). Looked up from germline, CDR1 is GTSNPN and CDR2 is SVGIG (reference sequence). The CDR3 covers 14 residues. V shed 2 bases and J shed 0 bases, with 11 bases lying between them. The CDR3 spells CAWSPGGDSYEQYF. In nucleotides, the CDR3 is TGTGCCTGGAGTCCAGGGGGGGACTCCTACGAGCAGTACTTC.

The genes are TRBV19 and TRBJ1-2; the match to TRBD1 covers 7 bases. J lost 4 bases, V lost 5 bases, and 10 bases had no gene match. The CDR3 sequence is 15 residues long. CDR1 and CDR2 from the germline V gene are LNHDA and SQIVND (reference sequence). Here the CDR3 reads CASSEGQRLTYGYTF. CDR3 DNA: TGTGCCAGTAGTGAGGGACAGCGACTTACCTATGGCTACACCTTC.

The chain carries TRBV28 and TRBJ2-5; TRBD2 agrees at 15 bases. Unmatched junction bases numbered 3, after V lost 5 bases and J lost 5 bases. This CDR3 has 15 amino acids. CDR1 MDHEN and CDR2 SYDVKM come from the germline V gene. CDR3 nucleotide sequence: TGTGCCAGCAGTGGACTAGCGGGAGGGCGGGAGACCCAGTACTTC. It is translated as CASSGLAGGRETQYF.

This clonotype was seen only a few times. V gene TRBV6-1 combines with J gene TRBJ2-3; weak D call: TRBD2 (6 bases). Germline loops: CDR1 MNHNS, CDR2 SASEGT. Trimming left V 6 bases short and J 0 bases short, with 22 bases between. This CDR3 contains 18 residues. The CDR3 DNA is TGTGCCAGCAGGGGGGGTGGGATTAGTACGGATAGCACAGATACGCAGTATTTT. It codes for CASRGGGISTDSTDTQYF.

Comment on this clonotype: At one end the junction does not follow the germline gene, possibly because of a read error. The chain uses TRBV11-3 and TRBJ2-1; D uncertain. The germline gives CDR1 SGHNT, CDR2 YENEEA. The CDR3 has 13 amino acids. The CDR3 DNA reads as TGTGCCAGCAGCTTAGGGAACCGGAATGGGCAGTTCTTC. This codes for CASSLGNRNGQFF.

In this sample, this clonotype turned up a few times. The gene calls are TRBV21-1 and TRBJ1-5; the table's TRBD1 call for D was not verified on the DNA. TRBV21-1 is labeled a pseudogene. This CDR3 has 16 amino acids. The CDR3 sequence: CASSKGDRDGNQPQHF. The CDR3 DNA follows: TGTGCCAGCAGCAAAGGGGACAGGGATGGAAATCAGCCCCAGCATTTT.

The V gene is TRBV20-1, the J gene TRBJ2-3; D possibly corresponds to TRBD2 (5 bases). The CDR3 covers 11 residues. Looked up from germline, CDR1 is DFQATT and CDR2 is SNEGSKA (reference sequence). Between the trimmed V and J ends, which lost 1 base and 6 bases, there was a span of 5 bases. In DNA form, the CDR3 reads TGCAGTGCTAGAGGCGGGGATACGCAGTATTTT. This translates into CSARGGDTQYF.

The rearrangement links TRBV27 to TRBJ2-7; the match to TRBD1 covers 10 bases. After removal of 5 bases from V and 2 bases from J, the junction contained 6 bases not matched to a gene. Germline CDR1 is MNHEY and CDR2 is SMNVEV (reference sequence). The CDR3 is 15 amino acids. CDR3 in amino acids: CASSQPGQGPYEQYF. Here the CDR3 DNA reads TGTGCCAGCAGTCAACCGGGACAGGGGCCCTACGAGCAGTACTTC.

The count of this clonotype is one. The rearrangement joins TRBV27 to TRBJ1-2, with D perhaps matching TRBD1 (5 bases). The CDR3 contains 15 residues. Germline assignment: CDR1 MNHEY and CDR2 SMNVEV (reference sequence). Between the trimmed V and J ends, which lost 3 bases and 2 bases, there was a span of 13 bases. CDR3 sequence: CASSFRQGSNYGYTF. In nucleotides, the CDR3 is TGTGCCAGCAGTTTTAGGCAGGGTTCGAACTATGGCTACACCTTC.

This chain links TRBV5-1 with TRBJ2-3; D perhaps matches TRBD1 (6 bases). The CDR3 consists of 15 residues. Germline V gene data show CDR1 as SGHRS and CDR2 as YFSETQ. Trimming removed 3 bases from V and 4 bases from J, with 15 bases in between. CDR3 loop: CASSSGTPMADTQYF. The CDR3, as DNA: TGCGCCAGCAGCTCCGGGACACCGATGGCAGATACGCAGTATTTT.

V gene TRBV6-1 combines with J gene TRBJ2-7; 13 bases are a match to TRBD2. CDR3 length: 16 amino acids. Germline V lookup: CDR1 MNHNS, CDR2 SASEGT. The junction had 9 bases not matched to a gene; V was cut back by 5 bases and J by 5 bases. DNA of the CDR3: TGTGCCAGCAGTCTCACAGGACTAGCGGGAGACCACGAGCAGTACTTC. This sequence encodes CASSLTGLAGDHEQYF.

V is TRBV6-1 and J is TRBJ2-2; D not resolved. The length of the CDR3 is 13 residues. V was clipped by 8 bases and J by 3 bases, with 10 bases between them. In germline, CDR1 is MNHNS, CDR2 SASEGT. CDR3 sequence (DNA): TGTGCCAGCCTAGAGACTCACACCGGGGAGCTGTTTTTT. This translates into CASLETHTGELFF.

The CDR3 sequence is CSARDQRGGATGELFF. In nucleotides, the CDR3 is TGCAGTGCTAGAGACCAACGAGGCGGAGCCACCGGGGAGCTGTTTTTT. The chain combines TRBV20-1 with TRBJ2-2, with D uncertain. The CDR3 extends over 16 amino acids. V shed 0 bases and J shed 4 bases, with 15 bases lying between them. In germline, CDR1 is DFQATT, CDR2 SNEGSKA (reference sequence).

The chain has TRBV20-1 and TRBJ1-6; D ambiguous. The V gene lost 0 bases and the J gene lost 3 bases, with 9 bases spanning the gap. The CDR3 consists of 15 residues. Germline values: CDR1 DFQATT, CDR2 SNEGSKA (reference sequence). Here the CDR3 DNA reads TGCAGTGCTAGAGATCGAGGAAACTATAATTCACCCCTCCACTTT. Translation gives CSARDRGNYNSPLHF.